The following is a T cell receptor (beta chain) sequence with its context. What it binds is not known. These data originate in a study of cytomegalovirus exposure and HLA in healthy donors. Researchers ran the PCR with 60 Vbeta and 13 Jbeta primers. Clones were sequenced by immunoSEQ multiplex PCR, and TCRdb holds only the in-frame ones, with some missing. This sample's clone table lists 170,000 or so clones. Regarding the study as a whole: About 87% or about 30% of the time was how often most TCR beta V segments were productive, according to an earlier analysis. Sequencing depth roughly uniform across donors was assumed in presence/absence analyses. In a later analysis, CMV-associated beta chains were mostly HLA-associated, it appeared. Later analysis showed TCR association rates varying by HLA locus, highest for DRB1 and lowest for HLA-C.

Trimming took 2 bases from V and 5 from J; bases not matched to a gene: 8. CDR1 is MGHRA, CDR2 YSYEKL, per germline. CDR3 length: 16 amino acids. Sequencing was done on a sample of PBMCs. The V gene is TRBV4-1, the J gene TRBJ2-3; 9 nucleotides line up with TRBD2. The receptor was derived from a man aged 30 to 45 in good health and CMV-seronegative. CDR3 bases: TGCGCCAGCAGCCAATATGCGGGAGGGGCCGGAGATACGCAGTATTTT. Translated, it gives CASSQYAGGAGDTQYF.